This T cell receptor (beta chain) was obtained from a study of blood T cell repertoires in COVID-19. Study overall: Acute and convalescent COVID-19 specimens originated in the United States, Italy and Spain. Sample material is recorded as cDNA or gDNA derived from T cells, B-cell-depleted T cells, or PBMCs.

Germline CDR1 is KGHDR and CDR2 is SFDVKD. The CDR3 has 15 amino acids. Trimming removed 3 bases from V and 7 bases from J; junction bases left unmatched: 5. Methods used by the authors: Estimated nucleated cell counts came from reference gene primer amplification. Data came from immunoSEQ multiplex PCR; TCRdb stores just in-frame clones and leaves some out. V and J calls and clone size are given by that table; D and trimming were obtained from the DNA. This table holds just under 60,000 clones, roughly 88% found once. Sequencing was carried out using peripheral blood. This clonotype originated in a man between 60 and 70 years old with acute or convalescent COVID-19. This chain joins TRBV24-1 and TRBJ2-7, with 13 bases aligning to TRBD2. The chain's CDR3 is CATSDPGLAGQEQYF. The CDR3 DNA reads TGTGCCACCAGTGATCCGGGACTAGCGGGGCAGGAGCAGTACTTC.